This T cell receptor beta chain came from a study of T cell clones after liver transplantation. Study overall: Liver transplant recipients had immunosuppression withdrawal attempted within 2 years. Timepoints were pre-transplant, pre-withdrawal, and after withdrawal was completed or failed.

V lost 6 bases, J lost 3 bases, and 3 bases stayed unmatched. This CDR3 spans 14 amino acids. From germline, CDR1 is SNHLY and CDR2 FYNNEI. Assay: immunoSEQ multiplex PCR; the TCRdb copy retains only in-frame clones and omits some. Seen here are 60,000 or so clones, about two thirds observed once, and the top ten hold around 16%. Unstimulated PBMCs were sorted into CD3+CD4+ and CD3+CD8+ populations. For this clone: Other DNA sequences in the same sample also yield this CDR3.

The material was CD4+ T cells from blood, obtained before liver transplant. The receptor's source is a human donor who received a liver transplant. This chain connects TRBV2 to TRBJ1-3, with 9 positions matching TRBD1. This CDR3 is CASRTTGGGNTIYF. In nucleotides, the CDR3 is TGTGCCAGCAGGACGACAGGGGGTGGAAACACCATATATTTT. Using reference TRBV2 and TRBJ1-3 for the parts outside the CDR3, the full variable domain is EPEVTQTPSHQVTQMGQEVILRCVPISNHLYFYWYRQILGQKVEFLVSFYNNEISEKSEIFDDQFSVERPDGSNFTLKIRSTKLEDSAMYFCASRTTGGGNTIYFGEGSWLTVV.